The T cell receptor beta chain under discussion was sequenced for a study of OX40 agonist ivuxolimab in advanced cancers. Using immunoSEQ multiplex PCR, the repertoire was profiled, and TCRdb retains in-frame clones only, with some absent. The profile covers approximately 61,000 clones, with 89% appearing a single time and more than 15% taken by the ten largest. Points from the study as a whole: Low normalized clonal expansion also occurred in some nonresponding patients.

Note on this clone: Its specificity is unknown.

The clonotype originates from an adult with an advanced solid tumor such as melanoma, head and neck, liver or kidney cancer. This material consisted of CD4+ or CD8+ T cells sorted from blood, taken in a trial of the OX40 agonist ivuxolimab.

CDR3 region: CASSLDRTSGNTIYF. CDR3 sequence (DNA): TGTGCCAGCAGCCTCGACAGGACCTCTGGAAACACCATATATTTT. The chain uses TRBV11-2 and TRBJ1-3; D might be TRBD1 (6 bases). CDR3 size: 15 residues. The germline gives CDR1 SGHAT, CDR2 FQNNGV. V shed 5 bases and J shed 0 bases, with 11 bases lying between them.